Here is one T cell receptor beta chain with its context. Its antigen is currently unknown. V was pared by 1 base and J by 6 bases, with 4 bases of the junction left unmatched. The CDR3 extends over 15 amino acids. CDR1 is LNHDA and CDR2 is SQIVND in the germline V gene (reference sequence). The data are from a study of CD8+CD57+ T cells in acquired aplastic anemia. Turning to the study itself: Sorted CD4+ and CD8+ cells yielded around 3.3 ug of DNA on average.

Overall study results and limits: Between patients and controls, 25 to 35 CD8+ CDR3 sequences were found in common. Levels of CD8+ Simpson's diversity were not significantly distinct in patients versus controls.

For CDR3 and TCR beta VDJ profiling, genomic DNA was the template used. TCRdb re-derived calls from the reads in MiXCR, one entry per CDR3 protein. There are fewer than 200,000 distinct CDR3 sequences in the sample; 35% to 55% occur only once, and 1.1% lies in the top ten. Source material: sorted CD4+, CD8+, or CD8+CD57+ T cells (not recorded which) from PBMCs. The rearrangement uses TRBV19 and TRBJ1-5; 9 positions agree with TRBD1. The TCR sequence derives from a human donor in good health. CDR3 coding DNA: TGTGCCAGTAGTATAGGGGGACAGGGCGGTCAGCCCCAGCATTTT. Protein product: CASSIGGQGGQPQHF.